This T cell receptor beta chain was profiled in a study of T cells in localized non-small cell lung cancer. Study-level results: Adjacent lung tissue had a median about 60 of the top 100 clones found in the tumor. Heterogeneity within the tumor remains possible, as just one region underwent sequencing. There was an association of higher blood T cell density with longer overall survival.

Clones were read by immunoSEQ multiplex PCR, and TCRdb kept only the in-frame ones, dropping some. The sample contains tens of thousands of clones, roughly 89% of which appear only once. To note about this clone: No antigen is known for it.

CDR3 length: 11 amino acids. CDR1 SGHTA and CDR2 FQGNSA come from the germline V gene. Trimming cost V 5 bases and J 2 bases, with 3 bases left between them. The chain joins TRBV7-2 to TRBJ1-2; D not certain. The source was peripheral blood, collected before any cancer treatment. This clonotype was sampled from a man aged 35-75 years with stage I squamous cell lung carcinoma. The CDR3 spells CASSANYGYTF. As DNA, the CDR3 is TGTGCCAGCAGCGCAAACTATGGCTACACCTTC.